Described below is a single T cell receptor (beta chain) sequence and its context. The data were obtained in a study of blood T cell repertoires in COVID-19. Study overall: Sample material is recorded as cDNA or gDNA derived from T cells, B-cell-depleted T cells, or PBMCs.

Produced via immunoSEQ multiplex PCR; TCRdb's table is partial and in-frame only. The sample contains fewer than 200,000 clones, 70% to 80% of which appear only once. The CDR3 consists of 14 residues. V was pared by 4 bases and J by 7 bases, with 17 bases between. The germline gives CDR1 SGHKS, CDR2 YYEKEE (reference sequence). Which cohort a participant joined came from the clinical history participants gave. The sequenced material came from PBMCs or T cells enriched from blood (not recorded which). The receptor was isolated from a woman in her 70s in a cohort exposed to, infected with or recovered from COVID-19 (not recorded which). The V and J genes are TRBV5-5 and TRBJ2-5; D is possibly TRBD2 (5 bases). The CDR3 region is CASSAGPQEGTQYF. As DNA, the CDR3 is TGTGCCAGCAGCGCGGGCCCACAAGAGGGGACCCAGTACTTC.